The present entry profiles one T cell receptor beta chain with its context. As handled by the study authors: Nucleated cell counts were estimated from reference gene primer amplification. Repertoires were generated with immunoSEQ multiplex PCR, while TCRdb's copy carries only in-frame clones and drops some. V and J calls and clone size follow that table, whereas D and trimming were derived from the DNA. This sample has roughly 250,000 clones, with 85% to 95% found just once. The study recruited people aged about 18 to 95 years across more than 20 US areas. This entry belongs to a study of blood T cell repertoires in COVID-19. The germline V and J ends were trimmed by 7 bases and 4 bases, with 13 bases remaining between them. The CDR3 length is 13 residues. CDR1 is SEHNR and CDR2 is FQNEAQ in the germline V gene (reference sequence).

What was sequenced was PBMCs or T cells enriched from blood (not recorded which). The chain employs TRBV7-9 and TRBJ1-2; D is undetermined. The origin of this receptor is a young woman who had recovered from COVID-19. This CDR3 is CASTRGRGYGYTF. The CDR3 DNA follows: TGTGCCAGCACCCGAGGGCGCGGCTATGGCTACACCTTC. Full variable domain (remainder filled in from reference TRBV7-9 and TRBJ1-2): DTGVSQNPRHKITKRGQNVTFRCDPISEHNRLYWYRQTLGQGPEFLTYFQNEAQLEKSRLLSDRFSAERPKGSFSTLEIQRTEQGDSAMYLCASTRGRGYGYTFGSGTRLTVV.